This entry is about one TCR beta chain. The data stem from a study of CD8 T cells in Susac syndrome. The CDR3 contains 19 residues. Germline CDR1 SQVTM, CDR2 ANQGSEA. Random hexamers were used to reverse transcribe 0.5 to 1 ug of RNA. TCRdb reprocessed the immunoSEQ multiplex PCR reads with MiXCR, giving one entry per CDR3 protein. The sample yields around 170,000 distinct CDR3 sequences, approximately 95% seen once. This rearrangement joins TRBV29-1 to TRBJ2-4; the D gene is possibly TRBD1 (5 bases). Sample: CD4+ T cells from PBMCs. This clonotype was obtained from a human donor with Susac syndrome. CDR3 nucleotide sequence: TGCAGGAATCCATTTGAGCCAAAGGGGCCCCAGGCGGCCAAAAACATTCAGTACTTC. Translating gives CRNPFEPKGPQAAKNIQYF.